Described below is a single TCR beta chain sequence and its context. TCRdb re-analysed the reads in MiXCR, keeping a single row per CDR3 protein. The table shows 200,000 to 250,000 distinct CDR3 sequences, with about 30% occurring only once. The sample belongs to a study of kidney transplant recipient with SARS-CoV-2 infection. The trim removed 0 bases at V and 3 bases at J, leaving 8 bases unmatched. Germline loops: CDR1 SGHTA, CDR2 FQGNSA. The CDR3 extends over 17 amino acids. The specimen comprised a blood sample, sampled at baseline and between days 110 and 120 from a kidney transplant recipient. This chain joins TRBV7-2 and TRBJ2-3, with 8 bases matching TRBD2. The origin of this receptor is a male patient aged 30 to 39 who had COVID-19 and was a kidney transplant recipient. Some T cells here may be from the graft donor. The chain's CDR3 is CASSLALLAGRTDTQYF. The CDR3 bases are TGTGCCAGCAGCTTAGCGCTTCTAGCGGGTCGAACAGATACGCAGTATTTT.